The sequence of this T cell receptor (beta chain) was determined in a study of beta chain features in type 1 diabetes. CDR1 and CDR2 (germline): SGHVS, FNYEAQ. V was cut by 0 bases and J by 4 bases, with 3 bases left in between. The CDR3 covers 12 residues. Every donor had blood drawn once into heparin, around 100 mL on average. The study reverse transcribed the entire isolated RNA, so it sequenced expressed TCRB transcripts. Sequencing used immunoSEQ multiplex PCR; TCRdb keeps in-frame clones, though not all of them. The table includes 550,000 to 850,000 clones, roughly 12% detected once. Only a few counts were recorded for this clone. The antigen is undetermined. Within the sample, other DNA sequences also encode this same CDR3. Whole-study findings and limits: Shorter TCRB CDR3s, moderately but significantly so, were found in Type 1 diabetes patients in all four CD4+ subsets.

Material for sequencing was naive CD4+ T cells from blood. This clonotype was sampled from a young man with type 1 diabetes. V usage is TRBV7-6 and J usage is TRBJ2-5, with D hard to call. CDR3 DNA sequence: TGTGCCAGCAGCTTAGCCGGAGAGACCCAGTACTTC. Translation: CASSLAGETQYF.